This is a list of T cell receptor beta chains from one sample in a study of regulatory T cells in long-lasting Graves disease. From the multiplex PCR reads, TCRdb called clonotypes with MiXCR, one entry per CDR3 protein. The sample holds 350,000 to 550,000 distinct CDR3 sequences, about a sixth seen once. These sequences were also reported in another study, on T cells in Graves' hyperthyroidism and ophthalmopathy.

The starting material was peripheral blood mononuclear cells (PBMCs), obtained at new diagnosis, from a patient treated with antithyroid drugs. These receptor sequences come from a young woman with Graves disease. Each CDR3 is given with its conserved first and last residue. A D gene is named only where the DNA matches it firmly. Only some rows state a clone size, as once, few, many or a class for expanded clones.

v_gene	abundance	j_gene	d_gene	CDR3nt	CDR3aa
TRBV19	NA	TRBJ2-1	NA	TGTGCCAGTAGTATCACCGGCGGCCAAAGCTCCTACAATGAGCAGTTCTTC	CASSITGGQSSYNEQFF
TRBV20-1	few	TRBJ2-1	TRBD2	TGCAGTGCGATCACTCCGGGACTAGCGGGAGGAGGGACCTACAATGAGCAGTTCTTC	CSAITPGLAGGGTYNEQFF
TRBV19	few	TRBJ1-1	TRBD1	TGTGCCAGTAGTGCCGACAGGGGGGGTGAAGCTTTCTTT	CASSADRGGEAFF
TRBV6-2/TRBV6-3	NA	TRBJ2-3	TRBD2	TGTGCCAGCAGTTTGGGACTAAGGGATACGCAGTATTTT	CASSLGLRDTQYF
TRBV12-3/TRBV12-4	many	TRBJ2-3	TRBD2	TGTGCCAGCAACTTAGCGGGAGCCGATACGCAGTATTTT	CASNLAGADTQYF
TRBV25-1	NA	TRBJ1-1	TRBD1	TGTGCCAGCAGGGACAGGGTGAACACTGAAGCTTTCTTT	CASRDRVNTEAFF
TRBV4-1	many	TRBJ1-6	TRBD1	TGCGCCAGCAGCCAATCTCCGTGGGACAGGGGCTCACCCCTCCACTTT	CASSQSPWDRGSPLHF
TRBV18	few	TRBJ2-7	NA	TGTGCCAGCTCACCGCCAACGGGGGAGCAGTACTTC	CASSPPTGEQYF
TRBV28	NA	TRBJ2-7	TRBD2	TGTGCCAGCAGTCCAACCGGGACTGGATGGGAGGGCGAGCAGTACTTC	CASSPTGTGWEGEQYF
TRBV4-2	few	TRBJ2-3	NA	TGTGCCAGCAGCCAAGATGAGAATAGCGGTACGCAGTATTTT	CASSQDENSGTQYF
TRBV20-1	NA	TRBJ1-2	NA	TGCAGTGCTAGAGATCGGGGAGAGGATGGCTACACCTTC	CSARDRGEDGYTF
TRBV27	many	TRBJ1-5	NA	TGTGCCAGCAGTTTCAGCGGGAACGATCAGCCCCAGCATTTT	CASSFSGNDQPQHF
TRBV4-3	many	TRBJ1-1	NA	TGCGCCAGCAGCCAAGACTTGGGGGTGGAAGAGTTGGCTTTCTTT	CASSQDLGVEELAFF
TRBV2	many	TRBJ1-1	NA	TGTGCCAGCAGTGAAACCAGCAAGGGGCGGGCTGAAGCTTTCTTT	CASSETSKGRAEAFF
TRBV10-3	few	TRBJ1-1	NA	TGTGCCATCCGGGGACCGGAGGACACTGAAGCTTTCTTT	CAIRGPEDTEAFF
TRBV4-1	many	TRBJ2-7	NA	TGCGCCAGCAGCCAAGATTTGGCAGCCTCCTACGAGCAGTACTTC	CASSQDLAASYEQYF